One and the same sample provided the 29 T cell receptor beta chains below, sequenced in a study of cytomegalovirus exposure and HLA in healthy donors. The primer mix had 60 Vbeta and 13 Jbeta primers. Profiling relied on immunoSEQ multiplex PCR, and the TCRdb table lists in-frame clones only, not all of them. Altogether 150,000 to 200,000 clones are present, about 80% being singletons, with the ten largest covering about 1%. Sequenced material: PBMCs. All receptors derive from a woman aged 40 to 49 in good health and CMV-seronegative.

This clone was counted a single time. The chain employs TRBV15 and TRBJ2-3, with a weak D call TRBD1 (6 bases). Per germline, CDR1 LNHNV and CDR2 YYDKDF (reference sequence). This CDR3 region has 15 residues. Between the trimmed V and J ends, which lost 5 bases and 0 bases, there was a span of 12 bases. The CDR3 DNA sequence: TGTGCCACCAGCGTCAGGGGAGCTAGCACAGATACGCAGTATTTT. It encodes CATSVRGASTDTQYF.

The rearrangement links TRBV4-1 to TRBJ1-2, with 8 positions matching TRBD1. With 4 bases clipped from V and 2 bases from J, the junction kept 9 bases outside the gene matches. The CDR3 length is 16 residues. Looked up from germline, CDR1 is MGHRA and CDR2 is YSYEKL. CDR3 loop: CASSPIPGQANYGYTF. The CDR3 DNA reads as TGCGCCAGCAGCCCTATACCGGGACAGGCGAACTATGGCTACACCTTC.

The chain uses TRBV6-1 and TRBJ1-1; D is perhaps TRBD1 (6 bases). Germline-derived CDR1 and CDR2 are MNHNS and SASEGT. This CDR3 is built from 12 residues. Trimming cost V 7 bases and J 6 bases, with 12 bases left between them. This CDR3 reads CASMGATSEAFF. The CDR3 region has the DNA TGTGCCAGCATGGGGGCTACATCTGAAGCTTTCTTT.

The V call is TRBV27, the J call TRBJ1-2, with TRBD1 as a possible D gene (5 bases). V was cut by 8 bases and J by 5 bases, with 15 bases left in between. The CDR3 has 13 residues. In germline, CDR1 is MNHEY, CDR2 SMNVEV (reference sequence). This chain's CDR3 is CASGWTGDYGYTF. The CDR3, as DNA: TGTGCCAGCGGATGGACGGGGGATTATGGCTACACCTTC.

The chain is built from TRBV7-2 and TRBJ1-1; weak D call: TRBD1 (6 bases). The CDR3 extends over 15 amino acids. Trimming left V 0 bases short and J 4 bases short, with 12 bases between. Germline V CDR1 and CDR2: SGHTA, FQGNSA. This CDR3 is CASSLAPGVSTEAFF. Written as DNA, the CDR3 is TGTGCCAGCAGCTTAGCCCCAGGGGTAAGCACTGAAGCTTTCTTT.

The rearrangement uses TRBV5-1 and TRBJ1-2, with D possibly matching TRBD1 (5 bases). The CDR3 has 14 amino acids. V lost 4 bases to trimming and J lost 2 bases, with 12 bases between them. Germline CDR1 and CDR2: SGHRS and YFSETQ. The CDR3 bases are TGCGCCAGCAGCCCTGGAGGGACCAACTATGGCTACACCTTC. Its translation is CASSPGGTNYGYTF. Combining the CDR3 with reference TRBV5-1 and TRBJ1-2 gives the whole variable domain KAGVTQTPRYLIKTRGQQVTLSCSPISGHRSVSWYQQTPGQGLQFLFEYFSETQRNKGNFPGRFSGRQFSNSRSEMNVSTLELGDSALYLCASSPGGTNYGYTFGSGTRLTVV.

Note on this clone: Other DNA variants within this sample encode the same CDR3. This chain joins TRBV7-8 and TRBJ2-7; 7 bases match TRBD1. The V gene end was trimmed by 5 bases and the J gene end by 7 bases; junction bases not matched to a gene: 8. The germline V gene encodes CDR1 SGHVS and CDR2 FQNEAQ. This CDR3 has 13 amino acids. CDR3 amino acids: CASSLTNRGEQYV. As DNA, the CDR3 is TGTGCCAGCAGCCTAACCAACAGGGGTGAGCAGTACGTC.

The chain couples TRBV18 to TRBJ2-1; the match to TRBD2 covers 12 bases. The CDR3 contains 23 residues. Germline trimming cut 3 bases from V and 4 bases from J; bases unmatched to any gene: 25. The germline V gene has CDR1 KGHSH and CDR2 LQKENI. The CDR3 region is CASSPLPLTGQATSGRGYNEQFF. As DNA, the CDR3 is TGTGCCAGCTCACCTCTACCTCTAACGGGACAGGCGACTAGCGGGAGAGGGTACAATGAGCAGTTCTTC.

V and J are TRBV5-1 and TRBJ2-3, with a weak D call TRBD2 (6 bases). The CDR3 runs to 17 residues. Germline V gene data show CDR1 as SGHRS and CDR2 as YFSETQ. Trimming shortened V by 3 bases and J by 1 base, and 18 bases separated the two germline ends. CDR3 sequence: CASSWRGGNGGTDTQYF. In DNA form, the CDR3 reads TGCGCCAGCAGCTGGAGGGGCGGGAACGGAGGCACAGATACGCAGTATTTT.

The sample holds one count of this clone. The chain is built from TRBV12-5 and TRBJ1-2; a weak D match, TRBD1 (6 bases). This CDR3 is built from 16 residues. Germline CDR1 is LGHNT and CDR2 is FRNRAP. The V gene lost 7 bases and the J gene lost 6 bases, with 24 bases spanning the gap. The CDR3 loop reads CASATALGRGFDGYTF. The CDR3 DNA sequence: TGTGCTAGTGCCACCGCACTGGGCAGGGGCTTCGATGGCTACACCTTC.

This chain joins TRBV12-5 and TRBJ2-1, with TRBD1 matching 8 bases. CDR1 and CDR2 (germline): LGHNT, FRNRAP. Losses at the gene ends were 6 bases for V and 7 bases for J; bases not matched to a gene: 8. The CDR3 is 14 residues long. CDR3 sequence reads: CASGRGTGWNEQFF. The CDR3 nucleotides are TGTGCTAGTGGCCGGGGGACAGGTTGGAATGAGCAGTTCTTC.

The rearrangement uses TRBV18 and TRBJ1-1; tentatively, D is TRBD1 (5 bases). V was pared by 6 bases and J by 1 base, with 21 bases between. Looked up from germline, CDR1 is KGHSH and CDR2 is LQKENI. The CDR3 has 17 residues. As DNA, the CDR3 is TGTGCCAGCTCTGGGGGAGGGAAAGGCTTCGGGAACACTGAAGCTTTCTTT. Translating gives CASSGGGKGFGNTEAFF.

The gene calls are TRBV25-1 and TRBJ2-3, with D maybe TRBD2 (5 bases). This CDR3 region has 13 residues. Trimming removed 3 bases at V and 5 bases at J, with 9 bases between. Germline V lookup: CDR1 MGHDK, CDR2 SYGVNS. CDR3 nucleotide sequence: TGTGCCAGCAGTGACGGGAATCGAGATACGCAGTATTTT. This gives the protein CASSDGNRDTQYF.

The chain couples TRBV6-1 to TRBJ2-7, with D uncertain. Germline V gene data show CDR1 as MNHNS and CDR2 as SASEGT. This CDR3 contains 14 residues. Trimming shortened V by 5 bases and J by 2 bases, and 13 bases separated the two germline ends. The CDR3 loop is CASSLTPDPYEQYF. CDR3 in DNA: TGTGCCAGCAGTTTGACACCGGATCCCTACGAGCAGTACTTC.

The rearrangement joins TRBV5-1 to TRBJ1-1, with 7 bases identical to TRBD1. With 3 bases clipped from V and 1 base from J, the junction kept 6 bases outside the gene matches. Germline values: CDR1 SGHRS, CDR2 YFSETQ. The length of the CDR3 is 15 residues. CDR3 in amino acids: CASSYPQGGNTEAFF. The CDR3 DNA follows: TGCGCCAGCAGCTACCCGCAGGGGGGGAACACTGAAGCTTTCTTT.

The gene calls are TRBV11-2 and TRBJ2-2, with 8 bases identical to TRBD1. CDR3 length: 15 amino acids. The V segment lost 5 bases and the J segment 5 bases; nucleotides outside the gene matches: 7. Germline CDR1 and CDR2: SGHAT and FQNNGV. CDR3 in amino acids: CASSLTGVETGELFF. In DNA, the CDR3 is TGTGCCAGCAGCCTGACAGGGGTAGAGACCGGGGAGCTGTTTTTT.

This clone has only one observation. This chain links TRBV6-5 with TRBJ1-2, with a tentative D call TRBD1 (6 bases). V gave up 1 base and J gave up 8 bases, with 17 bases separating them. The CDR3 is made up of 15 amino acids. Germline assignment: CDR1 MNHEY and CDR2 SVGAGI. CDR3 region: CASSYYGTSILGYTF. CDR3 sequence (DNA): TGTGCCAGCAGTTACTACGGGACATCAATTCTCGGCTACACCTTC.

CDR3 protein: CASSGQGYGYTF. The CDR3 DNA reads TGTGCCAGCAGCGGACAGGGCTATGGCTACACCTTC. The gene calls are TRBV28 and TRBJ1-2, with 8 nucleotides matching TRBD1. The CDR3 extends over 12 amino acids. The V segment lost 6 bases and the J segment 4 bases; nucleotides outside the gene matches: 1. Per the germline V gene, CDR1 is MDHEN and CDR2 is SYDVKM.

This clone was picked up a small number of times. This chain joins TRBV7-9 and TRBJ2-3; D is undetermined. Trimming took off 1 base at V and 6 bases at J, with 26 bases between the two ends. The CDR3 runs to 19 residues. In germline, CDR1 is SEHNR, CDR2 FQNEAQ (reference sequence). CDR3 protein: CASSLEPRPPSSLSDTQYF. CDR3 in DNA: TGTGCCAGCAGCTTAGAGCCGCGTCCACCTTCGTCTTTATCCGATACGCAGTATTTT. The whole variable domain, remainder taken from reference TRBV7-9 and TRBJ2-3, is DTGVSQNPRHKITKRGQNVTFRCDPISEHNRLYWYRQTLGQGPEFLTYFQNEAQLEKSRLLSDRFSAERPKGSFSTLEIQRTEQGDSAMYLCASSLEPRPPSSLSDTQYFGPGTRLTVL.

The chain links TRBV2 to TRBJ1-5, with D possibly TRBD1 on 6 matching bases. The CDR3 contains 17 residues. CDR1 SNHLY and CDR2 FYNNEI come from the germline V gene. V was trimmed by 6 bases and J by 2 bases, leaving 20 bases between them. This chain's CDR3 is CASRGGVGASRNQPQHF. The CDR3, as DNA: TGTGCCAGCAGAGGGGGTGTAGGGGCTTCGCGCAATCAGCCCCAGCATTTT.

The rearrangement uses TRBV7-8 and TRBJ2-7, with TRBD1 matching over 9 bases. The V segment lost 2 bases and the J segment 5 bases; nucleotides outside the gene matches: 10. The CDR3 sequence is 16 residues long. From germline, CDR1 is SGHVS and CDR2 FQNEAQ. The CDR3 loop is CASSLISGQGSNEQYF. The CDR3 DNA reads TGTGCCAGCAGCTTAATTTCGGGACAGGGCAGCAACGAGCAGTACTTC.

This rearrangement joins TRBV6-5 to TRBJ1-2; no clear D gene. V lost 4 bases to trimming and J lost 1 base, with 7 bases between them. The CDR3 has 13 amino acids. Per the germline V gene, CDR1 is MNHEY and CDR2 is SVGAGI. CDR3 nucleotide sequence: TGTGCCAGCAGTTCAACAGATAACTATGGCTACACCTTC. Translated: CASSSTDNYGYTF.

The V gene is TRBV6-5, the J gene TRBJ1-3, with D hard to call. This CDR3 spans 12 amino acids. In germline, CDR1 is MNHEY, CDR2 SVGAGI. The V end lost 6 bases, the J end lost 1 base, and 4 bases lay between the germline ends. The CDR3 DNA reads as TGTGCCAGCAGGTCATCTGGAAACACCATATATTTT. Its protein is CASRSSGNTIYF.

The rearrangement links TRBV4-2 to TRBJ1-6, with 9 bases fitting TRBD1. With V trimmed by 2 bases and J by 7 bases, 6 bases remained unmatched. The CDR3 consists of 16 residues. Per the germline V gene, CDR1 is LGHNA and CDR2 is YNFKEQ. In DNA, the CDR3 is TGTGCCAGCAGCCAATCACAGGGGGCCGAAAATTCACCCCTCCACTTT. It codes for CASSQSQGAENSPLHF.

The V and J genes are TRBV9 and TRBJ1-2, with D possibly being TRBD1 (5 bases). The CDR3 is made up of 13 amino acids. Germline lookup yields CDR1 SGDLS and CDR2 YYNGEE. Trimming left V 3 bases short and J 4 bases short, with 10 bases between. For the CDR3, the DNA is TGTGCCAGCAGCGCCGGGGGGGGCTATGGCTACACCTTC. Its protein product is CASSAGGGYGYTF. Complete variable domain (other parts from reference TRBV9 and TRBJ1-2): DSGVTQTPKHLITATGQRVTLRCSPRSGDLSVYWYQQSLDQGLQFLIQYYNGEERAKGNILERFSAQQFPDLHSELNLSSLELGDSALYFCASSAGGGYGYTFGSGTRLTVV.

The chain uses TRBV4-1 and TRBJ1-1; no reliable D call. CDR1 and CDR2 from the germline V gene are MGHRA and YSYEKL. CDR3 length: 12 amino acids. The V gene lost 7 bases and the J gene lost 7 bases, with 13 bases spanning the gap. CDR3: CASKQGGNEAFF. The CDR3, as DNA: TGCGCCAGCAAACAAGGAGGGAATGAAGCTTTCTTT.

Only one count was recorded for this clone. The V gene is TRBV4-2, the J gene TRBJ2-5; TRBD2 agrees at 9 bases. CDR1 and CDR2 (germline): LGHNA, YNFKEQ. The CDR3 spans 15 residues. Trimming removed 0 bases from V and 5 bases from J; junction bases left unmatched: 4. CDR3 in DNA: TGTGCCAGCAGCCAAGATCGTCTAGCGGGGGAGACCCAGTACTTC. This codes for CASSQDRLAGETQYF.

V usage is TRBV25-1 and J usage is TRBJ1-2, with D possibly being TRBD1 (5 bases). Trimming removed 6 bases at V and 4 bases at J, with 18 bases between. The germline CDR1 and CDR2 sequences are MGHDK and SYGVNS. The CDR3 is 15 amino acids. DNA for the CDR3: TGTGCCAGCAGCAAAGGGGCGATATCTACCTATGGCTACACCTTC. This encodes CASSKGAISTYGYTF.

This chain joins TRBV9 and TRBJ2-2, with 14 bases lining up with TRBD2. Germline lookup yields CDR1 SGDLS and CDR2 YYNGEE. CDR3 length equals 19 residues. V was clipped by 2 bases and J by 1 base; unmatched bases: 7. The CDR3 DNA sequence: TGTGCCAGCAGCGTCGGTTTGGGACTAGCGGGAGTGAACACCGGGGAGCTGTTTTTT. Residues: CASSVGLGLAGVNTGELFF.